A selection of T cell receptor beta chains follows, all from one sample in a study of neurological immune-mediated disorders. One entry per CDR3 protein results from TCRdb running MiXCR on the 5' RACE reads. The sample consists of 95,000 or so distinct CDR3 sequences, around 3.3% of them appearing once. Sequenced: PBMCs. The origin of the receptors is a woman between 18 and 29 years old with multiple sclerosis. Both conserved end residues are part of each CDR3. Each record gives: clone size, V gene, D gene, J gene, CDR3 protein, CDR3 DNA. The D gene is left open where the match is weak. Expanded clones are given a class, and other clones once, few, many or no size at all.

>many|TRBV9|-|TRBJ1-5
CASSAQPSQPQHF
TGTGCCAGCAGCGCGCAGCCGAGTCAGCCCCAGCATTTT
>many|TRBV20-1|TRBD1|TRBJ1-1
CSAGGQPNTEAFF
TGCAGTGCCGGGGGACAGCCGAACACTGAAGCTTTCTTT
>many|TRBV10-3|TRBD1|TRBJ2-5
CAISGTGGVVETQYF
TGTGCCATCAGTGGGACAGGGGGCGTCGTCGAGACCCAGTACTTC
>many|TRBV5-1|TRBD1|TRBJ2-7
CASSTATGAYEQYF
TGCGCCAGCAGCACAGCGACAGGGGCCTACGAGCAGTACTTC
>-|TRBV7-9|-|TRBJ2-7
CASSLDYREQYF
TGTGCCAGCAGCTTAGATTACAGGGAGCAGTACTTC
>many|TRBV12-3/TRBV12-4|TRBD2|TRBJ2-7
CASKLTSGSEYEQYF
TGTGCCAGCAAACTGACTAGCGGGAGTGAGTACGAGCAGTACTTC
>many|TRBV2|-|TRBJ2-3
CASSPIRGRTTDTQYF
TGTGCCAGCAGTCCGATCCGAGGGCGTACTACAGATACGCAGTATTTT
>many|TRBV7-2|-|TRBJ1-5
CASSPDSSNQPQHF
TGTGCCAGCAGCCCAGACAGTAGCAATCAGCCCCAGCATTTT
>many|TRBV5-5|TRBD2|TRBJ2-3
CASSSSWDSGIADTQYF
TGTGCCAGCAGCTCCTCCTGGGATAGCGGGATTGCAGATACGCAGTATTTT
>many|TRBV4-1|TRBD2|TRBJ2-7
CASSQAPGLANEQYF
TGCGCCAGCAGCCAAGCACCGGGACTAGCGAACGAGCAGTACTTC
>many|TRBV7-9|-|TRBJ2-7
CASSLTDRDFYEQYF
TGTGCCAGCAGCTTAACTGACAGGGACTTTTACGAGCAGTACTTC
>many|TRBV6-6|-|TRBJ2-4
CASSFAGNKNIQYF
TGTGCCAGCAGTTTCGCGGGGAACAAAAACATTCAGTACTTC
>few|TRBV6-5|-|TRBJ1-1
CASRSTGEAFF
TGTGCCAGCAGGAGTACAGGTGAAGCTTTCTTT
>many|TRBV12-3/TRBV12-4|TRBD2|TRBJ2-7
CASSLSGRTSYEQYF
TGTGCCAGCAGTTTAAGCGGGAGGACTTCCTACGAGCAGTACTTC
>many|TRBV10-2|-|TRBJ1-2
CASSTGPSYGYTF
TGCGCCAGCAGCACAGGGCCCTCATATGGCTACACCTTC
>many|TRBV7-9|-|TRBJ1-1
CASSLTQGNTEAFF
TGTGCCAGCAGCCTCACACAGGGGAACACTGAAGCTTTCTTT
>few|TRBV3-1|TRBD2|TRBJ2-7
CASSHGTSGAYEQYF
TGTGCCAGCAGCCATGGGACTAGCGGAGCGTACGAGCAGTACTTC
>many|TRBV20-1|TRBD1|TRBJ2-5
CSGQGEQETQYF
TGCAGTGGGCAGGGGGAACAGGAGACCCAGTACTTC
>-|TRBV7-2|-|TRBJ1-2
CASSFAQNYGYTF
TGTGCCAGCAGCTTCGCACAAAACTATGGCTACACCTTC
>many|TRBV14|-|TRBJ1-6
CASSQVRGPYNSPLHF
TGTGCCAGCAGCCAAGTCAGGGGACCATATAATTCACCCCTCCACTTT
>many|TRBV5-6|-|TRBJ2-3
CASSWVVGESTDTQYF
TGTGCCAGCAGCTGGGTGGTGGGGGAGAGCACAGATACGCAGTATTTT
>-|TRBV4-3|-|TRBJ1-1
CASSQDFQGSTEAFF
TGCGCCAGCAGCCAAGATTTCCAGGGGTCCACTGAAGCTTTCTTT
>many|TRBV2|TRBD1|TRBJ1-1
CASSRRTGNTEAFF
TGTGCCAGCAGTAGACGGACAGGGAACACTGAAGCTTTCTTT
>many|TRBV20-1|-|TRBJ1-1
CSASSQENTEAFF
TGCAGTGCTAGTTCTCAGGAGAACACTGAAGCTTTCTTT
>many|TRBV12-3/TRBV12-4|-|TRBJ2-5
CASSNRMFDQETQYF
TGTGCCAGCAGTAACAGGATGTTTGACCAAGAGACCCAGTACTTC
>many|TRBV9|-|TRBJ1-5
CASSAGGSSNQPQHF
TGTGCCAGCAGCGCCGGGGGTAGTAGCAATCAGCCCCAGCATTTT
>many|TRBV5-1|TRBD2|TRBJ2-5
CASSLGGGWQETQYF
TGCGCCAGCAGCTTGGGCGGGGGTTGGCAAGAGACCCAGTACTTC
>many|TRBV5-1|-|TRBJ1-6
CASSISDRKYNSPLHF
TGCGCCAGCAGCATCTCGGACAGAAAGTATAATTCACCCCTCCACTTT
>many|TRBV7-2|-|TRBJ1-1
CASSLGGGGVTEAFF
TGTGCCAGCAGCTTAGGTGGGGGAGGCGTCACTGAAGCTTTCTTT
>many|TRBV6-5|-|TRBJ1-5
CASGDYQPQHF
TGTGCCAGCGGTGATTATCAGCCCCAGCATTTT
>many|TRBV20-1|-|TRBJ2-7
CSARSPGLAYEQYF
TGCAGTGCTAGAAGCCCAGGGCTTGCCTACGAGCAGTACTTC
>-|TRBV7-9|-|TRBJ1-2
CASSREEEGYTF
TGTGCCAGCAGCCGAGAGGAGGAAGGCTACACCTTC
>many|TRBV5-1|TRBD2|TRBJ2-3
CASSPSGSGLDTQYF
TGCGCCAGCAGCCCAAGCGGGAGTGGTCTAGATACGCAGTATTTT
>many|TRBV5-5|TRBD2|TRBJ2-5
CASSLTVAGTQETQYF
TGTGCCAGCAGCTTGACGGTAGCGGGGACACAAGAGACCCAGTACTTC
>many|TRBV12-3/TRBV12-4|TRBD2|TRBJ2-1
CASSFIMRGGEQFF
TGTGCCAGCAGTTTCATCATGCGGGGGGGCGAGCAGTTCTTC
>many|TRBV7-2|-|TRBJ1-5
CASSSYGNSGNQPQHF
TGTGCCAGCAGCTCCTATGGGAATTCGGGCAATCAGCCCCAGCATTTT
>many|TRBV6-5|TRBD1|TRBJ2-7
CASTYRGISSYEQYF
TGTGCCAGCACCTACAGGGGTATTAGCTCCTACGAGCAGTACTTC
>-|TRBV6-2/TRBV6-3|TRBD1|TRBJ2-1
CASSYRDRGYNEQFF
TGTGCCAGCAGTTACAGGGACAGGGGTTACAATGAGCAGTTCTTC
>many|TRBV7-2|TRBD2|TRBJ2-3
CASSLRAGAVDTQYF
TGTGCCAGCAGCTTAAGAGCGGGAGCCGTAGATACGCAGTATTTT
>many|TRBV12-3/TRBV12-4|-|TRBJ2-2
CASSLLRGSGELFF
TGTGCCAGCAGTTTACTTCGGGGTTCCGGGGAGCTGTTTTTT
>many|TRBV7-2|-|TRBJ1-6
CASSLLGDSTYNSPLHF
TGTGCCAGCAGCCTGTTAGGGGATTCAACCTATAATTCACCCCTCCACTTT
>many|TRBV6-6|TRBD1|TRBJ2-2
CASSYPGQGGGELFF
TGTGCCAGCAGTTACCCTGGACAGGGAGGCGGGGAGCTGTTTTTT
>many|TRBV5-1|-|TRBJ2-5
CASSLPPSRGETQYF
TGCGCCAGCAGCCTCCCCCCGTCGAGAGGAGAGACCCAGTACTTC
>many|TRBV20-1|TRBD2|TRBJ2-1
CSARGSGRGYEQFF
TGCAGTGCTAGAGGTAGCGGGAGGGGGTATGAGCAGTTCTTC
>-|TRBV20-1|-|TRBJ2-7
CSARARGEQYF
TGCAGTGCTAGAGCCCGAGGAGAGCAGTACTTC
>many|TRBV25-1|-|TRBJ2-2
CASQGGRDTGELFF
TGTGCCAGCCAGGGGGGGAGAGACACCGGGGAGCTGTTTTTT
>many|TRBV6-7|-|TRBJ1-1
CASTGGVQGQGTEAFF
TGTGCCAGCACGGGAGGGGTTCAGGGGCAGGGCACTGAAGCTTTCTTT
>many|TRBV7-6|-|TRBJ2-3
CASSSNRVGGEDTQYF
TGTGCCAGCAGCTCGAACCGGGTAGGGGGGGAAGATACGCAGTATTTT
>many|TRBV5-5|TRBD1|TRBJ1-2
CASSLASGTGAGYTF
TGTGCCAGCAGCTTGGCCTCCGGGACAGGGGCTGGCTACACCTTC
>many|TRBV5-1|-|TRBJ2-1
CASSSDSPRQFF
TGCGCCAGCAGCTCGGACAGCCCCAGGCAGTTCTTC
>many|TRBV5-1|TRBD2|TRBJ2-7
CASSLRPSGSYEQYF
TGCGCCAGCAGCTTGAGGCCTAGCGGATCCTACGAGCAGTACTTC
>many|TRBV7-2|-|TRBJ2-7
CASSLRRGEQYF
TGTGCCAGCAGCTTGCGCCGGGGGGAGCAGTACTTC
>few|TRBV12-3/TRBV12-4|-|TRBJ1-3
CASSHGPISGNTIYF
TGTGCCAGCAGCCATGGACCGATCTCTGGAAACACCATATATTTT
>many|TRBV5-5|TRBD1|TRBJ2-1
CASSLAGGQGGNEQFF
TGTGCCAGCAGCTTGGCCGGGGGACAGGGAGGCAATGAGCAGTTCTTC
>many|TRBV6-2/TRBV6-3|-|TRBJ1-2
CASSSWLNYGYTF
TGTGCCAGCAGCTCTTGGTTGAACTATGGCTACACCTTC
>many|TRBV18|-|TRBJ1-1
CASSPPDEGVNTEAFF
TGTGCCAGCTCACCACCGGATGAGGGGGTAAATACTGAAGCTTTCTTT
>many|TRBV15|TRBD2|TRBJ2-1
CATSRDGVAGGHWASEQFF
TGTGCCACCAGCAGAGATGGAGTAGCGGGAGGGCATTGGGCCTCTGAGCAGTTCTTC
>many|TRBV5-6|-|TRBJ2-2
CASSFGTTNTGELFF
TGTGCCAGCAGCTTCGGGACAACTAACACCGGGGAGCTGTTTTTT